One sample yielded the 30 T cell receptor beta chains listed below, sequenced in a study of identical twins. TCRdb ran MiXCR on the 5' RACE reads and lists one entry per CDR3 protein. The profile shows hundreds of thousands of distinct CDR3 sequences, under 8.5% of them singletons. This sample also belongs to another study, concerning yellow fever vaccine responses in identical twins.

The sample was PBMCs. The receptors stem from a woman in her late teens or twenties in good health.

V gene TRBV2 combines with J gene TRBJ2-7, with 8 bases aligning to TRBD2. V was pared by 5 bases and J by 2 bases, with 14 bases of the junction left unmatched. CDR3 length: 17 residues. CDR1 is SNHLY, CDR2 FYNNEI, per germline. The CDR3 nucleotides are TGTGCCAGCAGTAAAAAAGCGGGAGAGGATGCTGCCTACGAGCAGTACTTC. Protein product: CASSKKAGEDAAYEQYF.

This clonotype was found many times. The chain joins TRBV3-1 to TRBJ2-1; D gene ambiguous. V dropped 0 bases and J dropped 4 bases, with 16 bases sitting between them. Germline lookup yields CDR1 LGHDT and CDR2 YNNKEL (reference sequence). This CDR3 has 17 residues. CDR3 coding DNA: TGTGCCAGCAGCCAAGAGATCAGGAATACCCGTTACAATGAGCAGTTCTTC. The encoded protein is CASSQEIRNTRYNEQFF.

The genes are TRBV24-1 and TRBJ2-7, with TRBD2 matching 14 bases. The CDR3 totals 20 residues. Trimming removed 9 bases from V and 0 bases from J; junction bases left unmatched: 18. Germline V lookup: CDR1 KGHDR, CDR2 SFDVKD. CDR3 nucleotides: TGTGCCACCGTTGACGTCGCCGGGACTAGCGGGGGCCTGAGCTCCTACGAGCAGTACGTC. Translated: CATVDVAGTSGGLSSYEQYV.

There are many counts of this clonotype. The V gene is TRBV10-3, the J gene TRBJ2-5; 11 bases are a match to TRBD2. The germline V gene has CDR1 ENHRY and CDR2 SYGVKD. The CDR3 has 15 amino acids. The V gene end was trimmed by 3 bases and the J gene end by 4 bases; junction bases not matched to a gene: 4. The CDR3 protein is CAISDFLAGGETQYF. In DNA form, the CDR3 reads TGTGCCATCAGTGATTTTCTAGCGGGAGGAGAGACCCAGTACTTC.

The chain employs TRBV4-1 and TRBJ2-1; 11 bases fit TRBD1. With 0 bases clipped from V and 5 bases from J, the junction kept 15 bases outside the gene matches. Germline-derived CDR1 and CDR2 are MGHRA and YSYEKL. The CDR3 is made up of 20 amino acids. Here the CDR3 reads CASSQDGTGGFVGGNNEQFF. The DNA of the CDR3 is TGCGCCAGCAGCCAAGATGGGACAGGGGGTTTCGTTGGCGGAAACAATGAGCAGTTCTTC.

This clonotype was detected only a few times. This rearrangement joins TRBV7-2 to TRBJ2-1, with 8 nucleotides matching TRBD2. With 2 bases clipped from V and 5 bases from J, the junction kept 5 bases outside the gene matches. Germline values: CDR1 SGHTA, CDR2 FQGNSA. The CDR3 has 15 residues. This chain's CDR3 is CASSLSGLVNNEQFF. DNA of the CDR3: TGTGCCAGCAGCTTATCGGGACTAGTCAACAATGAGCAGTTCTTC. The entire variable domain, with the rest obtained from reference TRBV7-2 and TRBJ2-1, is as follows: GAGVSQSPSNKVTEKGKDVELRCDPISGHTALYWYRQSLGQGLEFLIYFQGNSAPDKSGLPSDRFSAERTGGSVSTLTIQRTQQEDSAVYLCASSLSGLVNNEQFFGPGTRLTVL.

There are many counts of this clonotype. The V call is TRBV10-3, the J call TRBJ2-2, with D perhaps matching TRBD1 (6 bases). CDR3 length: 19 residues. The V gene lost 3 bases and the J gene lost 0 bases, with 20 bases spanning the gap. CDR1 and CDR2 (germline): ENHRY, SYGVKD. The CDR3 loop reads CAISDRDKPPFPNTGELFF. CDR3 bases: TGTGCCATCAGTGACCGGGACAAGCCGCCTTTTCCGAACACCGGGGAGCTGTTTTTT.

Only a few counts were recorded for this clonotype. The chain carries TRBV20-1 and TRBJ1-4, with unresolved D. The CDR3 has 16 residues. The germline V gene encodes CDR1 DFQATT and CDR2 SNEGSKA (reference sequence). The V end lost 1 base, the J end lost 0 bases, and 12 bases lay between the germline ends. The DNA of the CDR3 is TGCAGTGCTAGAGGGTTCTTACGCTCAACTAATGAAAAACTGTTTTTT. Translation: CSARGFLRSTNEKLFF.

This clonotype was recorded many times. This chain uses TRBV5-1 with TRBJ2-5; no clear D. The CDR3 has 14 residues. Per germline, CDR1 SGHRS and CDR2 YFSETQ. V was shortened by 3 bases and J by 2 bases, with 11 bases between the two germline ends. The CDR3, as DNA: TGCGCCAGCAGCTCGGTAGTGAGTCAAGAGACCCAGTACTTC. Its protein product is CASSSVVSQETQYF.

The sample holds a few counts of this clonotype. This chain's CDR3 is CSASYQGARGEQFF. The CDR3 DNA reads TGCAGTGCTAGTTACCAGGGGGCGCGGGGTGAGCAGTTCTTC. V usage is TRBV20-1 and J usage is TRBJ2-1, with TRBD1 matching 8 bases. Germline CDR1 and CDR2: DFQATT and SNEGSKA (reference sequence). CDR3 size: 14 residues. The J segment lost 9 bases and the V segment lost 3 bases, leaving 10 bases of the junction unmatched.

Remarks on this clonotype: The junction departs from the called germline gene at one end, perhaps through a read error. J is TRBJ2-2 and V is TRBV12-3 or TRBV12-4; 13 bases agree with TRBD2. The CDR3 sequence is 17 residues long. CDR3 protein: CAISSLLAGGLGGELFF. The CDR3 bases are TGTGCCATCAGTTCACTACTAGCGGGGGGGCTCGGCGGGGAGCTGTTTTTT.

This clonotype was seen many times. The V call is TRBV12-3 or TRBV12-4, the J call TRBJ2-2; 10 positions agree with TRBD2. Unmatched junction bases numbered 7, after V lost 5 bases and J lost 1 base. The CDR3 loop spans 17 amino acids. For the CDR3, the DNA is TGTGCCAGCAGTACTCTTAGCGGGGGGCGGAACACCGGGGAGCTGTTTTTT. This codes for CASSTLSGGRNTGELFF.

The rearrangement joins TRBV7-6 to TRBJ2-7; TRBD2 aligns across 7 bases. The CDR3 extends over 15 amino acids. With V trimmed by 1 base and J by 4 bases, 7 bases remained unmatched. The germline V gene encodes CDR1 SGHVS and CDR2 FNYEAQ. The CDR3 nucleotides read TGTGCCAGCAGCTTAGGGTCTAGCGGAGGATACGAGCAGTACTTC. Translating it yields CASSLGSSGGYEQYF. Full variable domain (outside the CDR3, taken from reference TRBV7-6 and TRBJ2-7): GAGVSQSPRYKVTKRGQDVALRCDPISGHVSLYWYRQALGQGPEFLTYFNYEAQQDKSGLPNDRFSAERPEGSISTLTIQRTEQRDSAMYRCASSLGSSGGYEQYFGPGTRLTVT.

The CDR3, as DNA: TGTGCCAGCAGCTTAGTGGCGAGCGAGTACTACGAGCAGTACTTC. This encodes CASSLVASEYYEQYF. The chain carries TRBV7-2 and TRBJ2-7; D gene unclear. The V gene lost 1 base and the J gene lost 3 bases, with 13 bases spanning the gap. CDR3 length: 15 residues. Per germline, CDR1 SGHTA and CDR2 FQGNSA.

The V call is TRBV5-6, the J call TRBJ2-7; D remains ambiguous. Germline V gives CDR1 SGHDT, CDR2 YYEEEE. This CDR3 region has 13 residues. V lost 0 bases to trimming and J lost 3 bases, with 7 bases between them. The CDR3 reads CASSLGHHYEQYV. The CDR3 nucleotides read TGTGCCAGCAGCTTGGGACATCACTACGAGCAGTACGTC.

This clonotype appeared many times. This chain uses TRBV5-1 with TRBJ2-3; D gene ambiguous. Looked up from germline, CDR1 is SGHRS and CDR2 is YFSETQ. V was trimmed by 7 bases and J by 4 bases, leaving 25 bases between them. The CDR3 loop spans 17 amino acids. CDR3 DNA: TGCGCCAGCTCCTTTATCGGCGACCATCTAGGGCCAGATACGCAGTATTTT. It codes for CASSFIGDHLGPDTQYF.

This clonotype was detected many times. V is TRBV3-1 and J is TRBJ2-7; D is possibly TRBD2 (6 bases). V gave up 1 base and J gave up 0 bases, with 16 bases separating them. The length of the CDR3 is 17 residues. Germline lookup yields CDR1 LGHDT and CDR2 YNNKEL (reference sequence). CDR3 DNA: TGTGCCAGCAGCCAAGGGCCCAGCGGGCCAAACTCCTACGAGCAGTACTTC. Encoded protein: CASSQGPSGPNSYEQYF.

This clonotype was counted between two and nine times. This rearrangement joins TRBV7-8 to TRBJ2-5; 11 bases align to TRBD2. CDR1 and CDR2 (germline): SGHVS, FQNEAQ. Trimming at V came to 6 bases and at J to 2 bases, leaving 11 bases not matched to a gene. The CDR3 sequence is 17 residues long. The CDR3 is CASRPRLAGLGQETQYF. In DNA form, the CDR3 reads TGTGCCAGCAGACCGAGACTAGCGGGATTGGGGCAAGAGACCCAGTACTTC. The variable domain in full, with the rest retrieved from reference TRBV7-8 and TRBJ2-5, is GAGVSQSPRYKVAKRGQDVALRCDPISGHVSLFWYQQALGQGPEFLTYFQNEAQLDKSGLPSDRFFAERPEGSVSTLKIQRTQQEDSAVYLCASRPRLAGLGQETQYFGPGTRLLVL.

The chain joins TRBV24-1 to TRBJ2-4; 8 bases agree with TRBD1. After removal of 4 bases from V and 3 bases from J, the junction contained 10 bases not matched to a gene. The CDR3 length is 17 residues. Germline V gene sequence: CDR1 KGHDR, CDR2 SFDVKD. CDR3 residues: CATSDPGQGDDKNIQYF. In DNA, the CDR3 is TGTGCCACCAGTGACCCTGGACAGGGCGACGACAAAAACATTCAGTACTTC.

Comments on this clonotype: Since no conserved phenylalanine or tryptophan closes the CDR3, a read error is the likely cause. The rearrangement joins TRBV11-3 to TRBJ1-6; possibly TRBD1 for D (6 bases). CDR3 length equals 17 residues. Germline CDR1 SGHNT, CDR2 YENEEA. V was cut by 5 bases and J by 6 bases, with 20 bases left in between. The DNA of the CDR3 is TGTGCCAGCAGCCCAGAAGGGTACGGACAGCCTAATTCACCCCTCCACCTT. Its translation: CASSPEGYGQPNSPLHL.

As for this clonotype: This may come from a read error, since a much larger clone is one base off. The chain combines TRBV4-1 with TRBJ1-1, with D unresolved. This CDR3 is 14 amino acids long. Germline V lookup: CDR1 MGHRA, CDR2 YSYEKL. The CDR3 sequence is CTSRFTGGDTEAFF. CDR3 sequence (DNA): TGCACCAGCAGGTTCACCGGCGGTGACACTGAAGCTTTCTTT.

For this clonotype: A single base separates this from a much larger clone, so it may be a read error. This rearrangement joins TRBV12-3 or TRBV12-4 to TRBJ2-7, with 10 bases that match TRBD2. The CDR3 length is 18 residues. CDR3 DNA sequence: TGTGCCTGCAGTTTAAAGGCTAGCGGGAGTGGTTTTCTTTACGAGCAGTACTTC. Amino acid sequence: CACSLKASGSGFLYEQYF.

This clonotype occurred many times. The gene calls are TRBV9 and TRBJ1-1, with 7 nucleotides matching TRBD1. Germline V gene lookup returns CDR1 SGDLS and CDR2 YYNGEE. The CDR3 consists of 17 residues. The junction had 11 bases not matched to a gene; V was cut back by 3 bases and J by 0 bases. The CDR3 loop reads CASSAPGGRIVNTEAFF. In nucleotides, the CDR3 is TGTGCCAGCAGCGCCCCAGGGGGACGGATTGTGAACACTGAAGCTTTCTTT.

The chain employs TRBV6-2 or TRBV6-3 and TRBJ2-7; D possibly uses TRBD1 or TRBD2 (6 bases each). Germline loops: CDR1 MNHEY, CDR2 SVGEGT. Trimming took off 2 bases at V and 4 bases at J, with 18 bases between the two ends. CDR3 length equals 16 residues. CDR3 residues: CASSYPPGAIGYEQYV. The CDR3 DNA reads TGTGCCAGCAGTTACCCACCGGGGGCAATCGGATACGAGCAGTACGTC.

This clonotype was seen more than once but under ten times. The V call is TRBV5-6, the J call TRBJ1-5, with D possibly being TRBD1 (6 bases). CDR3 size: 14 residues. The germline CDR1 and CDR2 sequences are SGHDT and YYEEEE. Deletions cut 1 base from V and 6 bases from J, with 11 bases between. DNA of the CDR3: TGTGCCAGCAGCTTGAACAGGGAACGTCAGCCCCAGCATTTT. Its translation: CASSLNRERQPQHF. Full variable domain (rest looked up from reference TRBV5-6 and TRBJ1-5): DAGVTQSPTHLIKTRGQQVTLRCSPKSGHDTVSWYQQALGQGPQFIFQYYEEEERQRGNFPDRFSGHQFPNYSSELNVNALLLGDSALYLCASSLNRERQPQHFGDGTRLSIL.

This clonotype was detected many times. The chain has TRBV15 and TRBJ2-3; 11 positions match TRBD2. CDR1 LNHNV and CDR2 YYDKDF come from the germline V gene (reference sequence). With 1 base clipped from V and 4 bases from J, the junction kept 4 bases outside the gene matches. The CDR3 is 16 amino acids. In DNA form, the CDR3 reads TGTGCCACCAGCAGAGGCGAGACTAGCGGGGCAGATACGCAGTATTTT. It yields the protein CATSRGETSGADTQYF.

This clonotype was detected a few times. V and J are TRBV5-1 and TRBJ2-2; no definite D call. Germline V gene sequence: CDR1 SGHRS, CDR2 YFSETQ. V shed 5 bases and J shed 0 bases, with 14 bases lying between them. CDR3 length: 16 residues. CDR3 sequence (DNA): TGCGCCAGCAGAGAAGACCGAGACGCGAACACCGGGGAGCTGTTTTTT. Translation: CASREDRDANTGELFF.

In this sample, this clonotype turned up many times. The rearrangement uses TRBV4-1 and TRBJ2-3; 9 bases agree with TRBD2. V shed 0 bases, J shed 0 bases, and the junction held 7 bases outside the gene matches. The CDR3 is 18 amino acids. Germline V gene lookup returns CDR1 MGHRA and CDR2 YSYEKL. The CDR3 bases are TGCGCCAGCAGCCAAGAAAGGGGGCTAGCGGGGAGCACAGATACGCAGTATTTT. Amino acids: CASSQERGLAGSTDTQYF.

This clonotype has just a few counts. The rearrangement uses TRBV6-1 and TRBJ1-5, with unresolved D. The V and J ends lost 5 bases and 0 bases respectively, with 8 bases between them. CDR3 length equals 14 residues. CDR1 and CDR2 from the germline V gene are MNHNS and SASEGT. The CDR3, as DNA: TGTGCCAGCAGTCCTAGTTATAGCAATCAGCCCCAGCATTTT. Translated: CASSPSYSNQPQHF.

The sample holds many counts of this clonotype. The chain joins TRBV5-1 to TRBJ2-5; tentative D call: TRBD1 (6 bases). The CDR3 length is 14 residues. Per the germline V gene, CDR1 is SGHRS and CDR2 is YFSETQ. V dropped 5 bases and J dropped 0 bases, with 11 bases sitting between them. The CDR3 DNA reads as TGCGCCAGCAGTCCTACAGGGAACCAAGAGACCCAGTACTTC. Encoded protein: CASSPTGNQETQYF.